These T cell receptor beta chains were read from a single sample in a study of breast tumors, draining lymph nodes, adjacent tissues. TCRdb reanalysed the multiplex PCR reads using MiXCR and keeps one entry per CDR3 protein. Of under 150,000 distinct CDR3 sequences in the sample, approximately 20% were seen once. The sequencing sample was made of axillary lymph node tissue. Receptors were obtained from a female donor with breast cancer. Some clones in this sample may be carry-over from other donors' samples. Both conserved end residues are part of each CDR3.

TRBJ2-3,TRBV12-1,CASSFRLRGTDTQYF
TRBJ2-5,TRBV15,CATSRAGGEETQYF
TRBJ2-7,TRBV6-1,CASSESRGEQYF
TRBJ1-2,TRBV11-2,CASSPGRTGGYTF
TRBJ2-5,TRBV20-1,CSAQDRGQGLFRETQYF
TRBJ2-1,TRBV19,CASRASGGTSYNEQFF
TRBJ1-2,TRBV12-3/TRBV12-4,CASSSRVTDGYTF
TRBJ2-5,TRBV2,CASSDLPKETQYF
TRBJ1-1,TRBV5-1,CASKTGTINTEAFF
TRBJ1-3,TRBV5-1,CASSYGGDTIYF
TRBJ1-3,TRBV6-1,CASSEMLAISGNTIYF
TRBJ2-2,TRBV11-3,CASSEGRSGRGLGELFF
TRBJ2-5,TRBV10-2,CASRLQAGGRETQYF
TRBJ1-4,TRBV20-1,CSARDQIRGNEKLFF
TRBJ2-7,TRBV5-5,CASSLEGSGSSYEQYF
TRBJ2-1,TRBV11-2,CASSFGFGEQFF
TRBJ2-3,TRBV7-6,CASSPGTSGTDTQYF
TRBJ2-1,TRBV19,CASSIGRLAGDNEQFF
TRBJ2-1,TRBV5-1,CASSLAGGRTNEQFF
TRBJ2-5,TRBV2,CASNRASGEGETQYF
TRBJ1-1,TRBV2,CASKTWTADSFF
TRBJ2-7,TRBV6-5,CASTDPADPYEQYF
TRBJ2-4,TRBV20-1,CSAGGTPRVKNIQYF
TRBJ1-3,TRBV19,CASQQGGSGNTIYF
TRBJ2-3,TRBV3-1,CASSQGGGVGATDTQYF
TRBJ2-1,TRBV2,CASSFWRDSQYLSYNEQFF
TRBJ2-2,TRBV19,CASSIVASYTGELFF
TRBJ2-3,TRBV10-2,CASSLTGKGDTQYF
TRBJ2-7,TRBV6-1,CASRRDGLYEQYF
TRBJ2-2,TRBV30,CAWSVGPLAGELFF
TRBJ2-7,TRBV30,CACQTGFYEQYF
TRBJ2-3,TRBV5-1,CASSWGGGGGSDTQYF
TRBJ2-1,TRBV19,CASSDQGLWANEQFF
TRBJ1-3,TRBV2,CASRETISGNTIYF
TRBJ1-5,TRBV6-5,CASSAKGNQPQHF
TRBJ1-2,TRBV7-3,CASSLTPGQGDYGYTF
TRBJ2-7,TRBV6-6,CASSSREPKYEQYF
TRBJ1-2,TRBV30,CAWGPGDGYTF
TRBJ2-7,TRBV2,CASNGGRADEQYF
TRBJ2-3,TRBV20-1,CSARVTGDTQYF
TRBJ1-2,TRBV18,CASSPGTNYGYTF
TRBJ2-5,TRBV9,CASSPRGGGARETQYF
TRBJ1-2,TRBV19,CATGPLNPYGYTF
TRBJ2-7,TRBV27,CASARGSFGPYEQYF
TRBJ1-2,TRBV5-8,CASSLPGLYGYTF
TRBJ2-7,TRBV6-5,CASSYGASGLYEQYF
TRBJ2-3,TRBV6-1,CASRLPGLAGATDTQYF
TRBJ2-1,TRBV12-3/TRBV12-4,CASSFSGPNNEQFF
TRBJ1-5,TRBV7-3,CASSLTSVVQPQHF
TRBJ2-2,TRBV10-3,CAIGGSTGELFF
TRBJ2-3,TRBV3-1,CASRASSGSITDTQYF
TRBJ2-2,TRBV5-1,CASSLQSNTGELFF
TRBJ2-5,TRBV19,CASSRGLVGETQYF
TRBJ1-2,TRBV2,CASSERQVYGYTF
TRBJ2-1,TRBV19,CASRAQWLQFF